The 18 T cell receptor beta chains presented below share a single source sample, sequenced in a study of blood T cell repertoires in COVID-19. The data were produced by immunoSEQ multiplex PCR, yet TCRdb's version contains in-frame clones alone and is incomplete. Found here are about 440,000 clones, around 89% of them singletons; the top ten hold 4% to 5.5%. Sequencing was done on a sample of peripheral blood. The source is a woman under 40 with acute or convalescent COVID-19.

The V and J genes are TRBV28 and TRBJ2-1, with D tentatively TRBD2 (6 bases). This CDR3 has 16 residues. V shed 4 bases and J shed 8 bases, with 21 bases lying between them. Germline CDR1 reads MDHEN; CDR2 reads SYDVKM. The CDR3 here is CASSSDLETGVYEQFF. The CDR3 DNA is TGTGCCAGCAGTTCGGATCTTGAGACGGGGGTGTATGAGCAGTTCTTC.

DNA for the CDR3: TGCGCCAGCAGCTTGAGGGCAGGGGATAGTGGCTACACCTTC. Amino acid sequence: CASSLRAGDSGYTF. This chain uses TRBV5-1 with TRBJ1-2, with D possibly matching TRBD1 (6 bases). Germline assignment: CDR1 SGHRS and CDR2 YFSETQ. Trimming shortened V by 1 base and J by 7 bases, and 14 bases separated the two germline ends. CDR3 size: 14 residues. Full variable domain (outside the CDR3, taken from reference TRBV5-1 and TRBJ1-2): KAGVTQTPRYLIKTRGQQVTLSCSPISGHRSVSWYQQTPGQGLQFLFEYFSETQRNKGNFPGRFSGRQFSNSRSEMNVSTLELGDSALYLCASSLRAGDSGYTFGSGTRLTVV.

V gene TRBV5-4 combines with J gene TRBJ2-3; D is perhaps TRBD2 (5 bases). There are 16 residues in the CDR3. The V gene lost 4 bases and the J gene lost 4 bases, with 19 bases spanning the gap. Germline CDR1 and CDR2: SGHNT and YYREEE (reference sequence). Written as DNA, the CDR3 is TGTGCCAGCAGCCCGGACTCCCAGCCGCGCTCAGATACGCAGTATTTT. It translates to CASSPDSQPRSDTQYF.

The chain is built from TRBV19 and TRBJ1-2; tentative D call: TRBD1 (6 bases). Trimming cost V 6 bases and J 1 base, with 12 bases left between them. The CDR3 length is 14 residues. In germline, CDR1 is LNHDA, CDR2 SQIVND (reference sequence). This chain's CDR3 is CASRYRQVNYGYTF. CDR3 DNA: TGTGCCAGTAGGTACCGACAGGTTAACTATGGCTACACCTTC.

The chain combines TRBV5-1 with TRBJ1-4; 7 bases are shared with TRBD1. The germline V gene has CDR1 SGHRS and CDR2 YFSETQ. The CDR3 is made up of 15 amino acids. V lost 4 bases to trimming and J lost 7 bases; unmatched junction nucleotides: 10. Written as DNA, the CDR3 is TGCGCCAGCAGCGGTAAGACAGGGAGTGGTGAAAAACTGTTTTTT. It is translated as CASSGKTGSGEKLFF.

The chain employs TRBV27 and TRBJ2-1; 9 bases match TRBD1. V shed 8 bases and J 9 bases; nucleotides not matched to a gene: 5. The CDR3 sequence is 12 residues long. Germline V lookup: CDR1 MNHEY, CDR2 SMNVEV (reference sequence). In nucleotides, the CDR3 is TGTGCCAGCTGGACAGGGGACGGTGAGCAGTTCTTC. Its translation: CASWTGDGEQFF.

Comments on this clone: This sample includes further DNA sequences coding for the same CDR3. This rearrangement joins TRBV6-5 to TRBJ2-7, with D tentatively TRBD1 (6 bases). Trimming took 5 bases from V and 4 from J, leaving 9 bases between them. This CDR3 is 12 amino acids long. Per the germline V gene, CDR1 is MNHEY and CDR2 is SVGAGI. CDR3 sequence (DNA): TGTGCCAGCAGTCCACAGGGTTACGAGCAGTACTTC. The encoded protein is CASSPQGYEQYF.

To note about this clone: Other DNA sequences of this sample code for an identical CDR3. V gene TRBV9 combines with J gene TRBJ2-3, with 8 bases that match TRBD2. V lost 5 bases to trimming and J lost 0 bases; unmatched junction nucleotides: 5. Germline CDR1 reads SGDLS; CDR2 reads YYNGEE. The CDR3 consists of 15 residues. The DNA for the CDR3 is TGTGCCAGCAGTGCGAGCGGGGGAAGCACAGATACGCAGTATTTT. Translating gives CASSASGGSTDTQYF.

The V call is TRBV11-1, the J call TRBJ2-3; no clear D. The germline gives CDR1 SGHAT, CDR2 FQDESV (reference sequence). With 1 base removed from V and 2 bases from J, the gap between germline ends came to 7 bases. CDR3 length equals 14 residues. The CDR3 DNA sequence: TGTGCCAGCAGCTTAGGGCAGAACACAGATACGCAGTATTTT. Its translation is CASSLGQNTDTQYF.

The chain combines TRBV15 with TRBJ2-7; TRBD1 agrees at 10 bases. Germline V lookup: CDR1 LNHNV, CDR2 YYDKDF (reference sequence). The CDR3 runs to 14 residues. V trimming: 5 bases; J trimming: 2 bases; junction bases outside the gene matches: 3. The CDR3: CATSAGTGAYEQYF. The CDR3, as DNA: TGTGCCACCAGCGCTGGGACAGGGGCCTACGAGCAGTACTTC.

This clone came up a few times. This rearrangement joins TRBV3-1 (or the pseudogene TRBV3-2) to TRBJ1-6; D is possibly TRBD1 (5 bases). The germline CDR1 and CDR2 sequences are LGHDT and YNNKEL (reference sequence). The CDR3 length is 14 residues. V lost 4 bases and J lost 6, with 10 bases in between. The CDR3 is CASSRGLTNSPLHF. Here the CDR3 DNA reads TGTGCCAGCAGCCGGGGACTGACTAATTCACCCCTCCACTTT.

This clone turned up a few times. This chain joins TRBV7-9 and TRBJ2-7; 13 positions match TRBD2. The CDR3 is 19 amino acids. Losses at the gene ends were 5 bases for V and 0 bases for J; bases not matched to a gene: 13. Germline-derived CDR1 and CDR2 are SEHNR and FQNEAQ (reference sequence). CDR3 DNA sequence: TGTGCCAGCAGCACGCAGACTAGCGGGAGGAAACCTAGCTCCTACGAGCAGTACTTC. This translates into CASSTQTSGRKPSSYEQYF.

The chain couples TRBV5-1 to TRBJ1-1, with D hard to call. Trimming left V 4 bases short and J 6 bases short, with 25 bases between. The germline V gene has CDR1 SGHRS and CDR2 YFSETQ. This CDR3 is 17 amino acids long. The CDR3 protein is CASSPKLTPGVFAEAFF. Written as DNA, the CDR3 is TGCGCCAGCAGCCCAAAGCTGACCCCCGGGGTGTTCGCTGAAGCTTTCTTT.

The chain carries TRBV12-3 or TRBV12-4 and TRBJ2-2; 7 bases agree with TRBD1. V trimming: 7 bases; J trimming: 6 bases; junction bases outside the gene matches: 5. This CDR3 region has 13 residues. Here the CDR3 reads CASTVQGSGELFF. The CDR3 nucleotides read TGTGCCAGCACCGTACAGGGGTCCGGGGAGCTGTTTTTT.

This rearrangement joins TRBV29-1 to TRBJ1-1; D perhaps matches TRBD1 (6 bases). Germline lookup yields CDR1 SQVTM and CDR2 ANQGSEA. The ends were cut back, 4 bases at V and 4 bases at J, with 10 bases in the middle. The CDR3 has 12 residues. The CDR3 loop is CSVVPDSTEAFF. For the CDR3, the DNA is TGCAGCGTTGTACCGGACAGCACTGAAGCTTTCTTT.

The chain is built from TRBV4-2 and TRBJ1-2, with D possibly matching TRBD1 (5 bases). Germline assignment: CDR1 LGHNA and CDR2 YNFKEQ. This CDR3 spans 16 amino acids. The V end lost 0 bases, the J end lost 4 bases, and 15 bases lay between the germline ends. Written as DNA, the CDR3 is TGTGCCAGCAGCCAAGATACGTGGCGGGACTTCTATGGCTACACCTTC. This codes for CASSQDTWRDFYGYTF.

CDR3 nucleotide sequence: TGTGCTAGTGGTTTGGAAAAGAAAGGGGGCTTTTCTAACAATGAGCAGTTCTTC. Translation gives CASGLEKKGGFSNNEQFF. This chain joins TRBV12-5 and TRBJ2-1, with 7 nucleotides matching TRBD1. Per the germline V gene, CDR1 is LGHNT and CDR2 is FRNRAP. This CDR3 has 18 amino acids. Trimming at V came to 1 base and at J to 5 bases, leaving 14 bases not matched to a gene.

The chain has TRBV27 and TRBJ1-4; a possible D gene is TRBD1 (5 bases). Trimming removed 5 bases from V and 0 bases from J, with 19 bases in between. The CDR3 length is 18 residues. Germline V CDR1 and CDR2: MNHEY, SMNVEV (reference sequence). The CDR3 DNA reads TGTGCCAGCAGTCCCCTAGGGGCTCAAGCCTCAACTAATGAAAAACTGTTTTTT. This sequence encodes CASSPLGAQASTNEKLFF.